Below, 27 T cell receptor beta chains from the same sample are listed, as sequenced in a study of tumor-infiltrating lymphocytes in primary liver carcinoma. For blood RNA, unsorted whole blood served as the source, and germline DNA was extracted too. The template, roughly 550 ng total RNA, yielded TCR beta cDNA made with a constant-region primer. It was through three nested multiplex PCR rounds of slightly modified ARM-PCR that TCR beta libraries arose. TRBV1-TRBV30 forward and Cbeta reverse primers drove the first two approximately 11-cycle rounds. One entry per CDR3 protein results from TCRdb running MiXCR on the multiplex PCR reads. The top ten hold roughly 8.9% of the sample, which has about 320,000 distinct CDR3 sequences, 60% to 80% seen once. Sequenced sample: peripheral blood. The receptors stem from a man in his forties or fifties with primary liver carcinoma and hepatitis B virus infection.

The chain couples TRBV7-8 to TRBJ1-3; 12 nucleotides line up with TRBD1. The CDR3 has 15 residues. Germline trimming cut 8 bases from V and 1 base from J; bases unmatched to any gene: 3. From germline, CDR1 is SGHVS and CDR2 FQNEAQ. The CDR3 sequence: CASRDRGQSGNTIYF. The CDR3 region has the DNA TGTGCCAGCCGGGACAGGGGGCAATCTGGAAACACCATATATTTT.

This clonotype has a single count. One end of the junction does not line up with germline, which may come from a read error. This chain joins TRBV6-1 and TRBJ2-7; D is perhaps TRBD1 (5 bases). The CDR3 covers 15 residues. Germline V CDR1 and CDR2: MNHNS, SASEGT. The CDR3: CASSPWTRALYELYF. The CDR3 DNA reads TGTGCCAGCAGTCCATGGACAAGGGCCCTTTACGAGCTGTACTTC.

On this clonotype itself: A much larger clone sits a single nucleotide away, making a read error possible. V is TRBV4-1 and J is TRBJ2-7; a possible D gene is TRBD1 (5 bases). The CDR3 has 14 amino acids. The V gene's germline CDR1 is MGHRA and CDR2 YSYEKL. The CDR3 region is CVSSQDPGPYEQYF. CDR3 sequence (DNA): TGCGTCAGCAGCCAAGATCCAGGGCCCTACGAGCAGTACTTC.

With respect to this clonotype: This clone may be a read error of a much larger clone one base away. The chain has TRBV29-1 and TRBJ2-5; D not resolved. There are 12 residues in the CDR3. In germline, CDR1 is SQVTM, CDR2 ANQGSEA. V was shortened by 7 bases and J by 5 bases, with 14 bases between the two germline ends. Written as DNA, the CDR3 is TGCAGCGCTTCAAATGGTCTGGAGACCCAGTACTTC. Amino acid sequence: CSASNGLETQYF.

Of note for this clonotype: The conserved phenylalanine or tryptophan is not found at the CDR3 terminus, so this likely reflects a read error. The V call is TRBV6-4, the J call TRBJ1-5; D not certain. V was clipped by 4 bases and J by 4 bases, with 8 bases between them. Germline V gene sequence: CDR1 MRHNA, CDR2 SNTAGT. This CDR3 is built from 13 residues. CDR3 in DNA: TGTGCCAGCAGTGGTGAGAGGAATCAGCCCCAGCATCTT. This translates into CASSGERNQPQHL.

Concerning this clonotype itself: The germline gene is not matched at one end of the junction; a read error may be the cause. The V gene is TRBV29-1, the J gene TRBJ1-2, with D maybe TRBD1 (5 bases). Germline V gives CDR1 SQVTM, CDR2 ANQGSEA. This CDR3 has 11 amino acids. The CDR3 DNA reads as TGCAGCGGTCGACAGATCGACGGCTACGCCTTC. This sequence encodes CSGRQIDGYAF.

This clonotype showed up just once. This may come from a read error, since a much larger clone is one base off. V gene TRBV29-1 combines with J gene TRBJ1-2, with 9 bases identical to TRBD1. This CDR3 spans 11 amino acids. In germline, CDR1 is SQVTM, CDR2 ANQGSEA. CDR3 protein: CIVPDRGGYTF. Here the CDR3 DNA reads TGCATCGTTCCGGACAGGGGCGGCTACACCTTC.

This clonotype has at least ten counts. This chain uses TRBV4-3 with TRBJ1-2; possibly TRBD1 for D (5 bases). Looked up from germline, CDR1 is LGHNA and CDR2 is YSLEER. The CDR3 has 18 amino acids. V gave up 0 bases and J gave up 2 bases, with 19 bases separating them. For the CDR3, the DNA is TGCGCCAGCAGCCAAGATGAAGGGACGGGTACGAGGAACTATGGCTACACCTTC. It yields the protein CASSQDEGTGTRNYGYTF.

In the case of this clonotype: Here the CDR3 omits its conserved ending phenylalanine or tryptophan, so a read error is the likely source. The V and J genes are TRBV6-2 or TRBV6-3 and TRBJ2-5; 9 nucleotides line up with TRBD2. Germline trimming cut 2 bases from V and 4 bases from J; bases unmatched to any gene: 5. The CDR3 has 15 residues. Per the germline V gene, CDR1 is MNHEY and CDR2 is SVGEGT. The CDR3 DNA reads TGTGCCAGCAGTTACACCCCACTAGCGGGAGAGACCCAGTACCTC. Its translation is CASSYTPLAGETQYL.

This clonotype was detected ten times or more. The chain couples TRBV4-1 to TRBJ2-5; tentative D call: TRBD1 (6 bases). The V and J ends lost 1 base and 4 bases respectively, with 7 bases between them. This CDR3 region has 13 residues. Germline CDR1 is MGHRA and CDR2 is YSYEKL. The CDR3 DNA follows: TGCGCCAGCAGCCAAGCAGGGGTAGAGACCCAGTACTTC. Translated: CASSQAGVETQYF.

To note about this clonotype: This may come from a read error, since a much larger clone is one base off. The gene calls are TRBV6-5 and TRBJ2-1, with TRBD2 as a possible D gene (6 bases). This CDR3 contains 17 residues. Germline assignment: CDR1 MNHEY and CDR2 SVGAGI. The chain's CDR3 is CASSYSAGRSSYDEQFF. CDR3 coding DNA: TGTGCCAGCAGTTACTCAGCGGGTCGTAGCTCCTACGATGAGCAGTTCTTC.

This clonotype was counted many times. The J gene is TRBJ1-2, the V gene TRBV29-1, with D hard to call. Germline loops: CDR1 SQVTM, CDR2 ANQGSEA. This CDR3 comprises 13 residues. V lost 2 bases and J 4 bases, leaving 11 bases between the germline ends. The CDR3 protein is CSVEYPRSYGYTF. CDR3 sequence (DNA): TGCAGCGTTGAATACCCCCGCAGCTATGGCTACACCTTC.

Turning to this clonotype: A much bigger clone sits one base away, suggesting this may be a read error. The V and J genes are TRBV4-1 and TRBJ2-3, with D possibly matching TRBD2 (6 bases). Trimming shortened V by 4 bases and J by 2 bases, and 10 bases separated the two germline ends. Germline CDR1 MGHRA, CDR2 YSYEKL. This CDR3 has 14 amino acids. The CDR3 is CASSRGGITDTQYF. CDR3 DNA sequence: TGCGCCAGCAGCCGTGGCGGGATCACAGATACGCAGTATTTT.

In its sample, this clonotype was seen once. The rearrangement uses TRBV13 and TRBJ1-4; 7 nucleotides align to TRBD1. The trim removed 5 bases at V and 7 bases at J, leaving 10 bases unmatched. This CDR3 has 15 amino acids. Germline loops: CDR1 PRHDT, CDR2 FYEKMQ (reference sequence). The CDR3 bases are TGTGCCAGCAGCCTACGGACAGGCCGGAGTGAAAAACTGTTTTTT. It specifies CASSLRTGRSEKLFF.

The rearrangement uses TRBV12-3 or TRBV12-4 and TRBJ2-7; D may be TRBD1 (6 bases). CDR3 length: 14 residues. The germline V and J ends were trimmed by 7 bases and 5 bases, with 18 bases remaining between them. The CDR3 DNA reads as TGTGCCAGCAACCGCTTGGGGGCGGGTGACGAGCAGTACTTC. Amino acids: CASNRLGAGDEQYF.

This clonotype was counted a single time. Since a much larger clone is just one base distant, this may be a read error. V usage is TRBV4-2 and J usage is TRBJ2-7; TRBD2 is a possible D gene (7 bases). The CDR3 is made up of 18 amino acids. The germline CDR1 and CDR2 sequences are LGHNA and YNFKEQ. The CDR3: CASNQEDPAGQSSYEQYF. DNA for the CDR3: TGTGCCAGCAACCAAGAAGATCCAGCGGGACAAAGCTCCTACGAGCAGTACTTC.

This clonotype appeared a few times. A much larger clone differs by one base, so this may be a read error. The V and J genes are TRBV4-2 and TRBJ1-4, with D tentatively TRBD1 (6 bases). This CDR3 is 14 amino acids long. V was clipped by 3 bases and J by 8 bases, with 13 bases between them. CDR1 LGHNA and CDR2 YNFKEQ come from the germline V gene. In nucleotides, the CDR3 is TGTGCCAGCAGCCAGTCCGAGGGGGAGGAAAAACTGTTTTTT. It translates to CASSQSEGEEKLFF.

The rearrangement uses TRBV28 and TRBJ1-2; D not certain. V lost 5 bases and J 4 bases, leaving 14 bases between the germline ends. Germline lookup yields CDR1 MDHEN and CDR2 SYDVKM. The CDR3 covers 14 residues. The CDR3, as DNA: TGTGCCAGCAGTAAAGTGGGCGCGGTCTATGGCTACACCTTC. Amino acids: CASSKVGAVYGYTF.

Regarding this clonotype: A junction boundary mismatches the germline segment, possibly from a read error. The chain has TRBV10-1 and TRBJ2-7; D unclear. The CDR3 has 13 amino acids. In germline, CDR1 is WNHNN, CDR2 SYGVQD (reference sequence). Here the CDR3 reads CSSSESKHLGQYF. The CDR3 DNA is TGCTCCAGCAGTGAGTCGAAGCATCTCGGGCAGTACTTC.

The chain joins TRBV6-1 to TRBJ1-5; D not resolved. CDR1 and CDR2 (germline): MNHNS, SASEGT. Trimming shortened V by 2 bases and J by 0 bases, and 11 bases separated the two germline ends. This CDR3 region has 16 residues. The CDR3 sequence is CASSELTPHSNQPQHF. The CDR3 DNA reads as TGTGCCAGCAGTGAATTGACCCCACATAGCAATCAGCCCCAGCATTTT.

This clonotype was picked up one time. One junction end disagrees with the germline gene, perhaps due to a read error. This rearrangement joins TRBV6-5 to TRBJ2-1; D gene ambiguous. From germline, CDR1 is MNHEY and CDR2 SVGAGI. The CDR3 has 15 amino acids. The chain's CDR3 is CPNTLTPTNYNERFF. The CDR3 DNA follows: TGTCCCAACACCCTGACTCCTACCAATTACAATGAGCGGTTCTTC.

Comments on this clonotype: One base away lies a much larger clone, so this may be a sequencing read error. This chain's CDR3 is CASSSLMVYERYF. CDR3 nucleotide sequence: TGTGCCAGCAGCTCCTTGATGGTCTACGAGCGGTACTTC. The chain combines TRBV5-6 with TRBJ2-7; D gene ambiguous. The CDR3 has 13 residues. Per the germline V gene, CDR1 is SGHDT and CDR2 is YYEEEE.

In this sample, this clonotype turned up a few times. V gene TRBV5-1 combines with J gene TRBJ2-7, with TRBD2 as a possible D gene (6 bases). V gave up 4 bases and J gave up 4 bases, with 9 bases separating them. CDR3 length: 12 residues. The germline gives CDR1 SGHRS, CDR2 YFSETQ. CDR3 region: CASSGAGYEQYF. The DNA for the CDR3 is TGCGCCAGCAGCGGGGCGGGATACGAGCAGTACTTC.

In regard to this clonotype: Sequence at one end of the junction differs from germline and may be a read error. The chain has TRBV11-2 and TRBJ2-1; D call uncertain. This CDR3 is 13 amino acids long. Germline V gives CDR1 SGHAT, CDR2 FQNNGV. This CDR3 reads CTSSSSSYNEQFF. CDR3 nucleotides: TGTACCAGCAGCTCGAGCTCCTACAATGAGCAGTTCTTC.

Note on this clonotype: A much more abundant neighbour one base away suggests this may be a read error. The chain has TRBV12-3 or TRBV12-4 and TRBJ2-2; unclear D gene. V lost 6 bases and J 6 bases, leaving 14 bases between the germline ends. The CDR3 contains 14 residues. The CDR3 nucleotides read TGTGCCAGCAGCTCCGGGCTGGGCCCCGGGGAGCTGTTTTTT. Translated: CASSSGLGPGELFF.

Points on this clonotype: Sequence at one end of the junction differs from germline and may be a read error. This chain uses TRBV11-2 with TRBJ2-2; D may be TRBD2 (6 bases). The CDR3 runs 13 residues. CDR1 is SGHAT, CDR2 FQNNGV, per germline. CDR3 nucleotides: TGTGTCAGCTCATTAGCGGTCACCGGGGAGCTGTTTTTT. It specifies CVSSLAVTGELFF.

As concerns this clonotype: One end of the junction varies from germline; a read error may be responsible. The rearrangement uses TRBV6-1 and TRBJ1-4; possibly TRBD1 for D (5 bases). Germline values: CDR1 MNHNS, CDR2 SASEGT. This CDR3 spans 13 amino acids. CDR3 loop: CTSSGTRGEKLFF. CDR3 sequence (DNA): TGTACCAGCAGCGGGACGCGGGGTGAAAAACTGTTTTTT.